This TCR beta chain was sequenced in a study of T cell responses to AZD1222 COVID-19 vaccine. Profiled with immunoSEQ multiplex PCR; TCRdb holds only in-frame clones, not every one. Counted here are 150,000 to 200,000 clones, 88% occurring once; the ten biggest clones make up more than 5%. The V gene's germline CDR1 is SQVTM and CDR2 ANQGSEA. The CDR3 runs to 16 residues. The V end was cut by 3 bases, the J end by 6 bases, with 21 bases between. The receptor comes from an adult in good health. The V gene is TRBV29-1, the J gene TRBJ1-5; TRBD1 might be the D (5 bases). The material sequenced was peripheral blood, taken on day 0 of AZD1222 vaccination. This chain's CDR3 is CSVEGIASGMGQPQHF. The CDR3 DNA reads as TGCAGCGTTGAGGGAATCGCTTCAGGGATGGGTCAGCCCCAGCATTTT. The complete variable domain, with remaining parts taken from reference TRBV29-1 and TRBJ1-5, reads SAVISQKPSRDICQRGTSLTIQCQVDSQVTMMFWYRQQPGQSLTLIATANQGSEATYESGFVIDKFPISRPNLTFSTLTVSNMSPEDSSIYLCSVEGIASGMGQPQHFGDGTRLSIL.